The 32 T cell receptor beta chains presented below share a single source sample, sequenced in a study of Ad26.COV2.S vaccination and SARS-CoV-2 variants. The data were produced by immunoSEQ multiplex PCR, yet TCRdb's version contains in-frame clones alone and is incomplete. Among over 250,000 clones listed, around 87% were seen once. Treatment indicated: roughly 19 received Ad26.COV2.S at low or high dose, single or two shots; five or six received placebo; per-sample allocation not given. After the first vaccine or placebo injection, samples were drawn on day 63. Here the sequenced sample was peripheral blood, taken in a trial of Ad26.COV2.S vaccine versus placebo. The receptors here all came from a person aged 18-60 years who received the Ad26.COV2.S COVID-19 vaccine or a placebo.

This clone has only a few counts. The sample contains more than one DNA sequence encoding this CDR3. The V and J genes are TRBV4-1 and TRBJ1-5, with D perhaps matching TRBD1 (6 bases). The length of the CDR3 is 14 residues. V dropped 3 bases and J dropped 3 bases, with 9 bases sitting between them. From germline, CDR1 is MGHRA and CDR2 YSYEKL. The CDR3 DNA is TGCGCCAGCAGCCAGGACAGCTACAATCAGCCCCAGCATTTT. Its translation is CASSQDSYNQPQHF.

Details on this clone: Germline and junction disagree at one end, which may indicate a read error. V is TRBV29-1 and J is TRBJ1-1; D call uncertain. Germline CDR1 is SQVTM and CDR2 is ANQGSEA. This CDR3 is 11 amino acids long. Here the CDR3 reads CSAESDTEAFF. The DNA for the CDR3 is TGCAGCGCTGAATCTGACACTGAAGCTTTCTTT.

CDR3 sequence: CASSWGDRGDSPLHF. In DNA, the CDR3 is TGTGCCAGCAGTTGGGGAGACAGGGGTGATTCACCCCTCCACTTT. The chain combines TRBV7-9 with TRBJ1-6, with 8 bases matching TRBD1. Trimming at V came to 6 bases and at J to 8 bases, leaving 9 bases not matched to a gene. The V gene's germline CDR1 is SEHNR and CDR2 FQNEAQ (reference sequence). The CDR3 extends over 15 amino acids.

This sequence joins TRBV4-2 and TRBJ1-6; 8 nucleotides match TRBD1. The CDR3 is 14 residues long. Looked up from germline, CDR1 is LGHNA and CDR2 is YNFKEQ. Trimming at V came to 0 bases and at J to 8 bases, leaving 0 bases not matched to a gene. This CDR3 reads CASSQETGDSPLHF. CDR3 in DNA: TGTGCCAGCAGCCAAGAGACAGGGGATTCACCCCTCCACTTT.

The CDR3 DNA is TGTGCCAGCTCACGCGGGCCCCGGGAAGATGAGCAGTTCTTC. Amino acids: CASSRGPREDEQFF. V usage is TRBV18 and J usage is TRBJ2-1; D might be TRBD2 (5 bases). The germline V gene encodes CDR1 KGHSH and CDR2 LQKENI. Trimming took 4 bases from V and 8 from J, leaving 15 bases between them. This CDR3 is built from 14 residues.

CDR3 residues: CASSQLPDRLYSNQPQHF. The DNA of the CDR3 is TGCGCCAGCAGCCAGCTGCCCGACAGGTTGTATAGCAATCAGCCCCAGCATTTT. The gene calls are TRBV4-1 and TRBJ1-5; TRBD1 might be the D (6 bases). This CDR3 has 18 amino acids. CDR1 and CDR2 from the germline V gene are MGHRA and YSYEKL. Trimming pared 3 bases from V and 0 bases from J, leaving 18 bases between.

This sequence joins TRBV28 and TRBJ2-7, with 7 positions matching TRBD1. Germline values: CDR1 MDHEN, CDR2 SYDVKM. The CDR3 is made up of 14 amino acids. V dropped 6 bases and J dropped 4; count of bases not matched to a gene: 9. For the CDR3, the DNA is TGTGCCAGCAGCCGCACGGGACAGACATACGAGCAGTACTTC. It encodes CASSRTGQTYEQYF. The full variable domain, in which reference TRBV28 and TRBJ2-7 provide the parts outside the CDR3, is DVKVTQSSRYLVKRTGEKVFLECVQDMDHENMFWYRQDPGLGLRLIYFSYDVKMKEKGDIPEGYSVSREKKERFSLILESASTNQTSMYLCASSRTGQTYEQYFGPGTRLTVT.

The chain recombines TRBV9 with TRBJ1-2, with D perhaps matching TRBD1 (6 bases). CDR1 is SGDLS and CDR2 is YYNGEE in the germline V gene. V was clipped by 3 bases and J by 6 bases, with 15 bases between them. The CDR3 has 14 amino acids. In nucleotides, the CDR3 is TGTGCCAGCAGCGACGAGACAGGAGGCCATGGCTACACCTTC. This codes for CASSDETGGHGYTF.

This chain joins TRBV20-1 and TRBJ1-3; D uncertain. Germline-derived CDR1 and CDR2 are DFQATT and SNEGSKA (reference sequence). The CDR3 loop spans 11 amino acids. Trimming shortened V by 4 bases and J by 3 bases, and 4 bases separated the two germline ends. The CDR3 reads CSANDGNTIYF. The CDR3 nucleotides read TGCAGTGCTAATGATGGAAACACCATATATTTT.

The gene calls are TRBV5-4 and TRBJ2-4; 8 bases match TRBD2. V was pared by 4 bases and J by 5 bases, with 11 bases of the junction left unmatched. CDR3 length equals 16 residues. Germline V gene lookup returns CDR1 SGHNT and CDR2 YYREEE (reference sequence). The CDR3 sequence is CASSHTPRAGENIQYF. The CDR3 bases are TGTGCCAGCAGCCACACTCCCCGAGCGGGAGAAAACATTCAGTACTTC.

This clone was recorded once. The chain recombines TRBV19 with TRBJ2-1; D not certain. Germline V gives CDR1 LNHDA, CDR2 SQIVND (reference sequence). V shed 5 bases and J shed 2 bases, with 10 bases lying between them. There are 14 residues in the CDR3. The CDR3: CASSQTRPYNEQFF. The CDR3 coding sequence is TGTGCCAGTAGTCAAACCCGTCCCTACAATGAGCAGTTCTTC.

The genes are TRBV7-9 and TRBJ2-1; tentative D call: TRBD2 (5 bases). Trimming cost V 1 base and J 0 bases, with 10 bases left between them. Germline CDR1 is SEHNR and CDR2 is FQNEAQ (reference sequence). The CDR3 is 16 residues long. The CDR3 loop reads CASSLDDTSSYNEQFF. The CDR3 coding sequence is TGTGCCAGCAGCTTAGACGATACTAGCTCCTACAATGAGCAGTTCTTC.

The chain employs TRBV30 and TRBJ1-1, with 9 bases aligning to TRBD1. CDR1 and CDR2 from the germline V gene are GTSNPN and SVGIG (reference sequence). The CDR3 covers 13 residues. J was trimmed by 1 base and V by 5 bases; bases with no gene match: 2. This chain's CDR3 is CAWRTGANTEAFF. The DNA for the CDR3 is TGTGCCTGGCGGACAGGGGCGAACACTGAAGCTTTCTTT.

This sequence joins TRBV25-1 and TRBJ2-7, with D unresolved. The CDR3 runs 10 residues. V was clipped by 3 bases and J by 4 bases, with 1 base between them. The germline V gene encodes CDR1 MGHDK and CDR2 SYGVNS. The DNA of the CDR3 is TGTGCCAGCAGTGATTACGAGCAGTACTTC. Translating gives CASSDYEQYF.

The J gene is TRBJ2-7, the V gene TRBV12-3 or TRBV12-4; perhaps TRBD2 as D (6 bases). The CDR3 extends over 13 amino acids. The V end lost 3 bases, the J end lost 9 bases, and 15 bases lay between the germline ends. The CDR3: CASSFKGGAVQYF. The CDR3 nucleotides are TGTGCCAGCAGTTTCAAAGGCGGGGCTGTGCAGTACTTC.

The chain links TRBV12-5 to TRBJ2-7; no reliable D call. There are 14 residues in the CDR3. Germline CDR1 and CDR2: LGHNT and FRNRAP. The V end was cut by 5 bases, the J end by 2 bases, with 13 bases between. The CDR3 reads CASGPEEGPYEQYF. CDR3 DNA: TGTGCTAGTGGTCCCGAGGAAGGGCCCTACGAGCAGTACTTC. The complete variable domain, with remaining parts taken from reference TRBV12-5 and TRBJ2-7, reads DARVTQTPRHKVTEMGQEVTMRCQPILGHNTVFWYRQTMMQGLELLAYFRNRAPLDDSGMPKDRFSAEMPDATLATLKIQPSEPRDSAVYFCASGPEEGPYEQYFGPGTRLTVT.

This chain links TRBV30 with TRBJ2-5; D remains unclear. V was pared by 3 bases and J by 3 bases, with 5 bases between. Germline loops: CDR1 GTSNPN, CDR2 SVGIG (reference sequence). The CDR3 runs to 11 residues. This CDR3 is CAWRREETQYF. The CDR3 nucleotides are TGTGCCTGGAGGCGTGAAGAGACCCAGTACTTC.

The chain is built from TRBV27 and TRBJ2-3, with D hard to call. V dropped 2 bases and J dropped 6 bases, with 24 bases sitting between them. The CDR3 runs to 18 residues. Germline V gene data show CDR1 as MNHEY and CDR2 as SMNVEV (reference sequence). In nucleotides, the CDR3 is TGTGCCAGCAGTTTAGCACGGCTGCGGATACCAGATAGGGATACGCAGTATTTT. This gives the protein CASSLARLRIPDRDTQYF.

The CDR3 region is CASSQDGSQEQFF. CDR3 in DNA: TGCGCCAGCAGCCAAGATGGGAGTCAGGAGCAGTTCTTC. V usage is TRBV4-1 and J usage is TRBJ2-1; D possibly corresponds to TRBD2 (5 bases). There are 13 residues in the CDR3. Trimming stripped 0 bases from V and 10 bases from J, with 10 bases between. Germline CDR1 MGHRA, CDR2 YSYEKL.

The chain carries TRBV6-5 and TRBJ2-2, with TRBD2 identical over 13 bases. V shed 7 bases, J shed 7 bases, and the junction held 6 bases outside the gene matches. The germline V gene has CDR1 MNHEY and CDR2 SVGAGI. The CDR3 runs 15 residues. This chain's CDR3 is CASKGTSGKGGELFF. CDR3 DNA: TGTGCCAGCAAGGGGACTAGCGGGAAAGGCGGGGAGCTGTTTTTT.

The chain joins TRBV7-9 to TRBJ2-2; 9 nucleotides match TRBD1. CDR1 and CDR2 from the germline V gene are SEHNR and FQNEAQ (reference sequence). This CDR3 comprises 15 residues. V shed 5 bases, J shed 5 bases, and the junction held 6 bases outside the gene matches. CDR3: CASSRGTGWTGELFF. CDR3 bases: TGTGCCAGCAGCCGAGGGACAGGGTGGACCGGGGAGCTGTTTTTT.

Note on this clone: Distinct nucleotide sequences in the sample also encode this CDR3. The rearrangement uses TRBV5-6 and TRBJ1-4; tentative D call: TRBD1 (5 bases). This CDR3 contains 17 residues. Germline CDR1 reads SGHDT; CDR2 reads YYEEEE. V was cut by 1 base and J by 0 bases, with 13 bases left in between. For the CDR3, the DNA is TGTGCCAGCAGCTTGAGGCAGGGCCATGCAACTAATGAAAAACTGTTTTTT. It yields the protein CASSLRQGHATNEKLFF.

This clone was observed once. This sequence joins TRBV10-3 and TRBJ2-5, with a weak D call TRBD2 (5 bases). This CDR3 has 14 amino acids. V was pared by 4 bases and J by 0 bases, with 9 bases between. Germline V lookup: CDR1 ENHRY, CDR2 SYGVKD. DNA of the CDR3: TGTGCCATCAGTGGCGTCGGGGACCAAGAGACCCAGTACTTC. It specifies CAISGVGDQETQYF.

CDR3 protein: CASSLIQGSYGYTF. The CDR3 DNA is TGCGCCAGCAGCCTTATACAGGGTTCCTATGGCTACACCTTC. The genes are TRBV5-1 and TRBJ1-2, with D perhaps TRBD1 (6 bases). This CDR3 contains 14 residues. Looked up from germline, CDR1 is SGHRS and CDR2 is YFSETQ. V was shortened by 4 bases and J by 4 bases, with 14 bases between the two germline ends.

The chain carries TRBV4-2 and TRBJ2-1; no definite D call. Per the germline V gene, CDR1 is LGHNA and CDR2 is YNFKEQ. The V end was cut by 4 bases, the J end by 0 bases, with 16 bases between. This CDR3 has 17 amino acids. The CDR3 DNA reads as TGTGCCAGCAGCCCCCGAACGTCCGGTAGCTCCTACAATGAGCAGTTCTTC. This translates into CASSPRTSGSSYNEQFF.

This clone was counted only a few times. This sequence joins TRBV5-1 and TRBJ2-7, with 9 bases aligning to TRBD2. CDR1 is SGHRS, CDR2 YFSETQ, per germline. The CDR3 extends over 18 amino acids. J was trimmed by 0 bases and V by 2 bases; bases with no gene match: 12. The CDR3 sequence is CASSFSATSGVSSYEQYF. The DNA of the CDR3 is TGCGCCAGCAGCTTTTCCGCGACTAGCGGAGTGAGCTCCTACGAGCAGTACTTC.

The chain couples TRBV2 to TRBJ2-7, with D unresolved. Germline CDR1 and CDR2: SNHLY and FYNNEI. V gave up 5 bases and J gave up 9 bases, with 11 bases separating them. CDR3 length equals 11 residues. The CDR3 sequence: CASSPREVQYF. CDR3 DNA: TGTGCCAGCAGTCCCCGTGAGGTGCAGTACTTC. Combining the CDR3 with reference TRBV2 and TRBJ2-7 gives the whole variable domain EPEVTQTPSHQVTQMGQEVILRCVPISNHLYFYWYRQILGQKVEFLVSFYNNEISEKSEIFDDQFSVERPDGSNFTLKIRSTKLEDSAMYFCASSPREVQYFGPGTRLTVT.

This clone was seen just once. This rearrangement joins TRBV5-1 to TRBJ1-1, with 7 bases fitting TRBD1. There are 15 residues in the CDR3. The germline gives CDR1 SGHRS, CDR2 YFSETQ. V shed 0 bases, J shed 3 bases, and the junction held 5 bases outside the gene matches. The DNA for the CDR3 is TGCGCCAGCAGCTTGGCCCCAGGGGGACACACTGAAGCTTTCTTT. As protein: CASSLAPGGHTEAFF.

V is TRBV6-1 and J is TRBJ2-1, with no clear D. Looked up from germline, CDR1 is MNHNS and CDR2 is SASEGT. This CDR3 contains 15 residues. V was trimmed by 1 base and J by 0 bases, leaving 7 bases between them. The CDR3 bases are TGTGCCAGCAGTGAAGGAGGCTACTCCTACAATGAGCAGTTCTTC. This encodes CASSEGGYSYNEQFF.

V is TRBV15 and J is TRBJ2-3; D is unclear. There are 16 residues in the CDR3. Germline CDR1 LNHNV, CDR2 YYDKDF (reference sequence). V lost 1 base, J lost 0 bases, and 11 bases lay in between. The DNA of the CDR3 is TGTGCCACCAGCAGAGGAGGCAGAGAGAGCACAGATACGCAGTATTTT. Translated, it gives CATSRGGRESTDTQYF.

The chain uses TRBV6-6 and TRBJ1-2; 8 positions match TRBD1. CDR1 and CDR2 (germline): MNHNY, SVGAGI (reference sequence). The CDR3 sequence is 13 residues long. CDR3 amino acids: CAIKVSGGNGYTF. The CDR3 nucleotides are TGTGCTATAAAGGTGTCAGGGGGCAATGGCTACACCTTC.

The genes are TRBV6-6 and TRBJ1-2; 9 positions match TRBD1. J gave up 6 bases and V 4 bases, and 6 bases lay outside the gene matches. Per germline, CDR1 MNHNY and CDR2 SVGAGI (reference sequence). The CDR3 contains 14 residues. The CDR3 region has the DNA TGTGCCAGCAGTTCGTGGGGACAGGGTAATGGCTACACCTTC. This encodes CASSSWGQGNGYTF.